Presented here are 27 T cell receptor beta chains from one specimen sequenced in a study of response to subunit inactivated influenza vaccine (dated by TCRdb to 2017 to 2018). Libraries were made using RT-PCR. Sequencing relied on an Illumina HiSeq 2500. TCRdb reprocessed the public reads (quality trimming at Q25 with fastp, clone calling with MiXCR) and kept in-frame beta chains. CDR3 protein sequences are deduplicated, and each keeps its most common genes and DNA. The sample yields some 600,000 distinct CDR3 sequences; around 13% were counted once. The top ten constitute about 7.6% of the sample. The sequencing used PBMCs from blood, collected 14 to 15 days before vaccination. Receptors were obtained from a man aged 50-60 years who received an inactivated influenza vaccine. Donor details come from another sample of the same person, matched by shared clones.

The J gene is TRBJ2-7, the V gene TRBV5-4; 9 nucleotides match TRBD2. V shed 2 bases, J shed 4 bases, and the junction held 7 bases outside the gene matches. Looked up from germline, CDR1 is SGHNT and CDR2 is YYREEE (reference sequence). The CDR3 has 15 residues. CDR3 bases: TGTGCCAGCAGCTTAACCGCGGGAGGGCAGTACGAGCAGTACTTC. This encodes CASSLTAGGQYEQYF.

The genes are TRBV5-5 and TRBJ1-1; 9 nucleotides line up with TRBD1. Trimming took 4 bases from V and 5 from J; bases not matched to a gene: 12. The CDR3 contains 16 residues. The germline gives CDR1 SGHKS, CDR2 YYEKEE (reference sequence). CDR3 in DNA: TGTGCCAGCAGCAGGGCGGGGACAGGGTCGGGGACTGAAGCTTTCTTT. It codes for CASSRAGTGSGTEAFF.

The genes are TRBV27 and TRBJ2-3; D not resolved. Germline-derived CDR1 and CDR2 are MNHEY and SMNVEV (reference sequence). Trimming shortened V by 7 bases and J by 0 bases, and 11 bases separated the two germline ends. This CDR3 region has 14 residues. The CDR3 reads CASTAGRSTDTQYF. The CDR3 region has the DNA TGTGCCAGCACCGCCGGAAGGAGCACAGATACGCAGTATTTT.

The chain couples TRBV11-1 to TRBJ2-1; D perhaps matches TRBD2 (5 bases). CDR1 is SGHAT, CDR2 FQDESV, per germline (reference sequence). The CDR3 contains 16 residues. V lost 3 bases and J 0 bases, leaving 12 bases between the germline ends. DNA of the CDR3: TGTGCCAGCAGCTTCTCGCGGGCGATCTCCTACAATGAGCAGTTCTTC. It is translated as CASSFSRAISYNEQFF. The variable domain in full, completed from reference TRBV11-1 and TRBJ2-1, reads EAEVAQSPRYKITEKSQAVAFWCDPISGHATLYWYRQILGQGPELLVQFQDESVVDDSQLPKDRFSAERLKGVDSTLKIQPAELGDSAMYLCASSFSRAISYNEQFFGPGTRLTVL.

This clonotype has a handful of counts. The chain joins TRBV7-2 to TRBJ1-5, with 7 bases aligning to TRBD1. Unmatched junction bases numbered 7, after V lost 1 base and J lost 4 bases. Germline lookup yields CDR1 SGHTA and CDR2 FQGNSA. This CDR3 has 16 amino acids. The CDR3 sequence: CASSLEFGTVNQPQHF. The CDR3 nucleotides read TGTGCCAGCAGCTTAGAATTCGGGACAGTTAATCAGCCCCAGCATTTT.

The rearrangement joins TRBV27 to TRBJ2-3; 8 bases match TRBD2. Losses at the gene ends were 1 base for V and 2 bases for J; bases not matched to a gene: 5. Germline V CDR1 and CDR2: MNHEY, SMNVEV (reference sequence). CDR3 length: 16 amino acids. CDR3 coding DNA: TGTGCCAGCAGTTTATGGGCGCGGGGGGTCACAGATACGCAGTATTTT. It specifies CASSLWARGVTDTQYF.

The table lists this clonotype with a few counts. CDR3 DNA sequence: TGTGCCAGCAGCCAACTCCCCTCAACTAATGAAAAACTGTTTTTT. Translated, it gives CASSQLPSTNEKLFF. The V gene is TRBV4-2, the J gene TRBJ1-4; the D is unclear. Germline CDR1 LGHNA, CDR2 YNFKEQ. The CDR3 loop spans 15 amino acids. The germline V and J ends were trimmed by 2 bases and 0 bases, with 7 bases remaining between them.

The chain recombines TRBV2 with TRBJ2-7, with 8 bases fitting TRBD1. V was clipped by 6 bases and J by 1 base; unmatched bases: 5. The CDR3 contains 14 residues. Germline V gene sequence: CDR1 SNHLY, CDR2 FYNNEI. In nucleotides, the CDR3 is TGTGCCAGCAGAGAACAGGGGGGTTCCTACGAGCAGTACTTC. Translation gives CASREQGGSYEQYF.

The V call is TRBV20-1, the J call TRBJ1-1; TRBD1 matches at 7 bases. The V gene end was trimmed by 3 bases and the J gene end by 5 bases; junction bases not matched to a gene: 3. The CDR3 loop spans 12 amino acids. Germline V gives CDR1 DFQATT, CDR2 SNEGSKA (reference sequence). Here the CDR3 reads CSARTGLTEAFF. CDR3 bases: TGCAGTGCTAGGACAGGGTTAACTGAAGCTTTCTTT.

The chain is built from TRBV12-3 or TRBV12-4 and TRBJ2-5; D possibly corresponds to TRBD2 (5 bases). This CDR3 is 13 amino acids long. The V and J ends lost 2 bases and 5 bases respectively, with 9 bases between them. The CDR3 DNA sequence: TGTGCCAGCAGTTTAAACCGGAGGGAGACCCAGTACTTC. Encoded protein: CASSLNRRETQYF.

CDR3 DNA sequence: TGCAGTGCAAGGAGGAGCTCTGGAAACACCATATATTTT. Translation gives CSARRSSGNTIYF. The chain combines TRBV20-1 with TRBJ1-3, with D hard to call. The V and J ends lost 6 bases and 0 bases respectively, with 9 bases between them. This CDR3 is 13 amino acids long. Looked up from germline, CDR1 is DFQATT and CDR2 is SNEGSKA (reference sequence).

The V gene is TRBV9, the J gene TRBJ1-1; D is uncertain. Deletions cut 6 bases from V and 4 bases from J, with 19 bases between. Germline values: CDR1 SGDLS, CDR2 YYNGEE. This CDR3 region has 15 residues. CDR3 coding DNA: TGTGCCAGCACCTCTGGCGGCTCGGCGAGCACTGAAGCTTTCTTT. This encodes CASTSGGSASTEAFF.

The rearrangement uses TRBV2 and TRBJ2-3; D gene ambiguous. Trimming shortened V by 6 bases and J by 2 bases, and 6 bases separated the two germline ends. The CDR3 runs to 12 residues. CDR1 is SNHLY and CDR2 is FYNNEI in the germline V gene. The CDR3 bases are TGTGCCAGCAGATCGCTCACAGATACGCAGTATTTT. Its protein is CASRSLTDTQYF.

V is TRBV6-2 or TRBV6-3 and J is TRBJ2-2, with TRBD2 matching over 8 bases. CDR3 length: 15 amino acids. The junction had 3 bases not matched to a gene; V was cut back by 2 bases and J by 4 bases. Germline V gene lookup returns CDR1 MNHEY and CDR2 SVGEGT. The CDR3 here is CASSYALAGTGELFF. The DNA for the CDR3 is TGTGCCAGCAGTTACGCTCTAGCGGGCACCGGGGAGCTGTTTTTT.

The chain uses TRBV6-1 and TRBJ2-7, with 8 bases aligning to TRBD2. CDR3 size: 15 residues. The germline gives CDR1 MNHNS, CDR2 SASEGT. The V segment lost 7 bases and the J segment 2 bases; nucleotides outside the gene matches: 10. CDR3 DNA sequence: TGTGCCAGCACCGACCGAAGACTAGCGACCTACGAGCAGTACTTC. It is translated as CASTDRRLATYEQYF.

A few counts support this clonotype. The V and J genes are TRBV15 and TRBJ2-3; 9 nucleotides align to TRBD2. With 5 bases clipped from V and 4 bases from J, the junction kept 4 bases outside the gene matches. The germline V gene has CDR1 LNHNV and CDR2 YYDKDF (reference sequence). There are 14 residues in the CDR3. The CDR3 protein is CATSGGGAPDTQYF. DNA of the CDR3: TGTGCCACCAGCGGCGGGGGGGCCCCAGATACGCAGTATTTT.

This clonotype was recorded a few times. The V call is TRBV4-3, the J call TRBJ2-3; D is tentatively TRBD1 or TRBD2 (6 bases each). Germline assignment: CDR1 LGHNA and CDR2 YSLEER. V was shortened by 0 bases and J by 0 bases, with 13 bases between the two germline ends. The CDR3 is made up of 17 amino acids. This CDR3 is CASSQDWGAPSTDTQYF. The CDR3 nucleotides read TGCGCCAGCAGCCAAGATTGGGGGGCTCCTAGCACAGATACGCAGTATTTT.

This clonotype came up many times. The genes are TRBV10-3 and TRBJ1-5, with TRBD1 matching over 7 bases. Germline values: CDR1 ENHRY, CDR2 SYGVKD. V shed 8 bases, J shed 5 bases, and the junction held 6 bases outside the gene matches. The CDR3 is 13 residues long. CDR3 amino acids: CAIRGTEDQPQHF. The CDR3 DNA reads TGTGCCATCCGAGGGACAGAGGATCAGCCCCAGCATTTT.

The chain has TRBV29-1 and TRBJ1-2, with 9 bases identical to TRBD1. Per germline, CDR1 SQVTM and CDR2 ANQGSEA. Trimming at V came to 7 bases and at J to 4 bases, leaving 7 bases not matched to a gene. CDR3 length: 13 residues. CDR3 protein: CSADLQGAYGYTF. CDR3 DNA sequence: TGCAGCGCCGACCTACAGGGGGCCTATGGCTACACCTTC.

This clonotype appeared a few times. The rearrangement joins TRBV2 to TRBJ1-6, with D possibly being TRBD1 (6 bases). V lost 6 bases and J 6 bases, leaving 18 bases between the germline ends. Germline CDR1 reads SNHLY; CDR2 reads FYNNEI. The CDR3 loop spans 16 amino acids. CDR3 DNA: TGTGCCAGCAGAGTGGACAGTTCAGTCGCTAATTCACCCCTCCACTTT. Protein: CASRVDSSVANSPLHF.

To note about this clonotype: One end of the junction does not line up with germline, which may come from a read error. The CDR3 DNA sequence: TGTGCCAGCAGTTTCCAAGCGGGGGGACCTAGCACAGATACTCAGTATTTT. Protein sequence: CASSFQAGGPSTDTQYF. This chain uses TRBV12-3 or TRBV12-4 with TRBJ2-3, with 9 bases fitting TRBD2. The CDR3 runs 17 residues.

The chain joins TRBV20-1 to TRBJ1-5, with 9 positions matching TRBD1. Germline V gene data show CDR1 as DFQATT and CDR2 as SNEGSKA (reference sequence). The CDR3 totals 15 residues. V lost 6 bases to trimming and J lost 1 base; unmatched junction nucleotides: 7. CDR3 residues: CSAGQGGGSNQPQHF. CDR3 sequence (DNA): TGCAGTGCGGGACAGGGCGGGGGAAGCAATCAGCCCCAGCATTTT.

The chain couples TRBV20-1 to TRBJ2-5, with 10 bases identical to TRBD2. J gave up 2 bases and V 6 bases, and 9 bases lay outside the gene matches. The CDR3 spans 15 residues. Germline V CDR1 and CDR2: DFQATT, SNEGSKA (reference sequence). The CDR3: CSATPGLAKQETQYF. CDR3 in DNA: TGCAGTGCAACTCCGGGACTAGCGAAACAAGAGACCCAGTACTTC.

The J gene is TRBJ2-7, the V gene TRBV13; 7 bases fit TRBD2. The junction had 5 bases not matched to a gene; V was cut back by 0 bases and J by 0 bases. The CDR3 extends over 16 amino acids. The V gene's germline CDR1 is PRHDT and CDR2 FYEKMQ (reference sequence). CDR3 sequence (DNA): TGTGCCAGCAGCTTAGGCCGTAGCGGGTTCTCCTACGAGCAGTACTTC. It encodes CASSLGRSGFSYEQYF.

The chain uses TRBV6-1 and TRBJ2-5; D possibly matches TRBD1 or TRBD2 (6 bases each). V lost 8 bases, J lost 1 base, and 17 bases lay in between. The CDR3 runs to 15 residues. CDR1 and CDR2 from the germline V gene are MNHNS and SASEGT. CDR3 in DNA: TGTGCCAGCTCTCAAGCTGGGGGGCGCCAAGAGACCCAGTACTTC. Amino acid sequence: CASSQAGGRQETQYF.

This clonotype was observed a few times. This rearrangement joins TRBV28 to TRBJ2-5, with TRBD1 matching over 10 bases. Germline CDR1 MDHEN, CDR2 SYDVKM. CDR3 length: 17 residues. V was clipped by 1 base and J by 5 bases; unmatched bases: 10. CDR3 amino acids: CASSLYPQTGGGETQYF. The CDR3 DNA reads as TGTGCCAGCAGTTTATACCCTCAGACAGGGGGCGGTGAGACCCAGTACTTC. Full variable domain (rest looked up from reference TRBV28 and TRBJ2-5): DVKVTQSSRYLVKRTGEKVFLECVQDMDHENMFWYRQDPGLGLRLIYFSYDVKMKEKGDIPEGYSVSREKKERFSLILESASTNQTSMYLCASSLYPQTGGGETQYFGPGTRLLVL.

This clonotype was recorded many times. The CDR3 loop is CAGGSGHTDTQYF. DNA of the CDR3: TGTGCCGGGGGTAGCGGACACACAGATACGCAGTATTTT. This sequence joins TRBV7-9 and TRBJ2-3, with D possibly TRBD2 on 6 matching bases. This CDR3 has 13 residues. Deletions cut 11 bases from V and 2 bases from J, with 14 bases between. Per the germline V gene, CDR1 is SEHNR and CDR2 is FQNEAQ (reference sequence).